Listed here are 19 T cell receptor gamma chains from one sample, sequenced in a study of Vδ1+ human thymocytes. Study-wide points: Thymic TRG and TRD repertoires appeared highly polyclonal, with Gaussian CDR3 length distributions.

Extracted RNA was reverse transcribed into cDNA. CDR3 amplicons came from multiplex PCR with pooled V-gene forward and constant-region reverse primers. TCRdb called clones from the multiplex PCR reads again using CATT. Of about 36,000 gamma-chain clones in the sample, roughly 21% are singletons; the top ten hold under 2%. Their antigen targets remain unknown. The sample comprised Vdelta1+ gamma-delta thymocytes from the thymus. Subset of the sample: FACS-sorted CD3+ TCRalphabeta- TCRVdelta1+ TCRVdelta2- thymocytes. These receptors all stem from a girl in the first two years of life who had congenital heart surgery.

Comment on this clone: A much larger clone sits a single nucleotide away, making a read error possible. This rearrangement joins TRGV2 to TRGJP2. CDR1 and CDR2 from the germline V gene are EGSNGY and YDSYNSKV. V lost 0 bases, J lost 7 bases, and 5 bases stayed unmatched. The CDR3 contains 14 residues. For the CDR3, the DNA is TGTGCCACCTGGGACGGGCCGATTGATTGGATCAAGACGTTT. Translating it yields CATWDGPIDWIKTF.

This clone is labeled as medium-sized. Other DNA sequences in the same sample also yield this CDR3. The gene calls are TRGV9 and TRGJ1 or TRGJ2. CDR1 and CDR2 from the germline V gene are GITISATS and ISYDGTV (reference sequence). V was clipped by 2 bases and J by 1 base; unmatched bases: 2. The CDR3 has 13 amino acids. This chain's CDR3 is CALWEDNYYKKLF. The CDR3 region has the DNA TGTGCCTTGTGGGAGGACAATTATTATAAGAAACTCTTT.

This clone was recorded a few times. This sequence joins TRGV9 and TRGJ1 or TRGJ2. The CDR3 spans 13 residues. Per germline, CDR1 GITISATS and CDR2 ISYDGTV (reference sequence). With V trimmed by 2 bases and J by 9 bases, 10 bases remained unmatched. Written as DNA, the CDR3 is TGTGCCTTGTGGGAGGAAAGGTTTCGTAAGAAACTCTTT. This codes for CALWEERFRKKLF.

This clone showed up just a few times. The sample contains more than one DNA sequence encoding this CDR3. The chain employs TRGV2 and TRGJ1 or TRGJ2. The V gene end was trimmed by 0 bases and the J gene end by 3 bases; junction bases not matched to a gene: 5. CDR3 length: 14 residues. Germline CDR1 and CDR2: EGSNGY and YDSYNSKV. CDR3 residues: CATWDGPLYYKKLF. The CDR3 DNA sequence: TGTGCCACCTGGGACGGGCCCCTTTATTATAAGAAACTCTTT.

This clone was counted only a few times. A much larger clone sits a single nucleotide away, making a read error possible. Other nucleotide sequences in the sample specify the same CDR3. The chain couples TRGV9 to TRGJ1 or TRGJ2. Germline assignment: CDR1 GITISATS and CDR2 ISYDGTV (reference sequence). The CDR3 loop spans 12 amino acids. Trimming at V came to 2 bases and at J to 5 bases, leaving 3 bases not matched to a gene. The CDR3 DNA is TGTGCCTTGTGGGAGGGGAATTATAAGAAACTCTTT. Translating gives CALWEGNYKKLF.

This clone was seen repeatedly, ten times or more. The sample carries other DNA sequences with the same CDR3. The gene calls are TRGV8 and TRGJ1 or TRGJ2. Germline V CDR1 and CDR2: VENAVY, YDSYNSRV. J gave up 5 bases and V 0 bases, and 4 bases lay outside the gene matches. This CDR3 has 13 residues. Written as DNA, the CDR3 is TGTGCCACCTGGGATAGGCCGGATTATAAGAAACTCTTT. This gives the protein CATWDRPDYKKLF.

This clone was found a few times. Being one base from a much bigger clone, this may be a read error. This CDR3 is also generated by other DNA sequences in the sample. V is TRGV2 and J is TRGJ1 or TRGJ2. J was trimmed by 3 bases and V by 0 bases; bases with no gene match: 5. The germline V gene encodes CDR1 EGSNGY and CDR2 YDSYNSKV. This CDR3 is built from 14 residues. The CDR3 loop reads CATWDGRVYYKKLF. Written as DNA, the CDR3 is TGTGCCACCTGGGACGGGCGGGTTTATTATAAGAAACTCTTT.

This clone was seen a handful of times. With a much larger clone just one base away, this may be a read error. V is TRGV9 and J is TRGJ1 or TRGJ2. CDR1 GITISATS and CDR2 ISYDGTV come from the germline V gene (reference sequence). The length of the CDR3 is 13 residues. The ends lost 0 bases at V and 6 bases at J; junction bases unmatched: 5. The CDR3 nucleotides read TGTGCCTTGTGGGAGGTGCCTTGTTATAAGAAACTCTTT. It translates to CALWEVPCYKKLF.

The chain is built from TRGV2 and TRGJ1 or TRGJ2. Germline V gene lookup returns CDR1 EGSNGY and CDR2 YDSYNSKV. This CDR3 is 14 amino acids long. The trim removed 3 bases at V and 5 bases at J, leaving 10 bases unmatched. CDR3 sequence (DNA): TGTGCCACCTGGGACAGGCCTAGGAATTATAAGAAACTCTTT. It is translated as CATWDRPRNYKKLF.

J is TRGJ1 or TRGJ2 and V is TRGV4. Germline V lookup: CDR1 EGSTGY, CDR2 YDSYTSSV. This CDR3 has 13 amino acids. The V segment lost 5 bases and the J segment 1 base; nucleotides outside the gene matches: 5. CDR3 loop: CATWARNYYKKLF. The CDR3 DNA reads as TGTGCCACCTGGGCACGAAATTATTATAAGAAACTCTTT.

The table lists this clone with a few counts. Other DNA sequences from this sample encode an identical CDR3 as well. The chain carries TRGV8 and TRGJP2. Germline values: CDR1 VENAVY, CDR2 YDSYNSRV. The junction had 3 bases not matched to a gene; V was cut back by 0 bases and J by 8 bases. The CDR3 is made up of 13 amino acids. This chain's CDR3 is CATWDRLDWIKTF. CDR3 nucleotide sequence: TGTGCCACCTGGGATAGGCTCGATTGGATCAAGACGTTT.

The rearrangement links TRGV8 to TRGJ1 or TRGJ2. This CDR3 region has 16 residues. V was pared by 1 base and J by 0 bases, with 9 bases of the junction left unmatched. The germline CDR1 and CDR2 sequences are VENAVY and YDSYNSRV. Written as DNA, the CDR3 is TGTGCCACCTGGGATAGCAGGCGATCGAATTATTATAAGAAACTCTTT. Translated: CATWDSRRSNYYKKLF.

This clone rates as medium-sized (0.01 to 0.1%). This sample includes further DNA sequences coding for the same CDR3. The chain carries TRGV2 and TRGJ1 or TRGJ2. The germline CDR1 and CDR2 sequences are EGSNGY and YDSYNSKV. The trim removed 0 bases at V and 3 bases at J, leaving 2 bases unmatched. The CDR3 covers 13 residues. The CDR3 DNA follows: TGTGCCACCTGGGACGGGTTTTATTATAAGAAACTCTTT. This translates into CATWDGFYYKKLF.

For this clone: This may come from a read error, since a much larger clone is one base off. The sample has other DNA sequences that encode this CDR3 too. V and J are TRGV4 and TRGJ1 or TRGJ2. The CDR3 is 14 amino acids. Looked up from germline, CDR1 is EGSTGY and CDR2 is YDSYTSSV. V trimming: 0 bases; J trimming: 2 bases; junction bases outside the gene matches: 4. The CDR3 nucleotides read TGTGCCACCTGGGATGGGCTGTATTATTATAAGAAACTCTTT. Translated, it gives CATWDGLYYYKKLF.

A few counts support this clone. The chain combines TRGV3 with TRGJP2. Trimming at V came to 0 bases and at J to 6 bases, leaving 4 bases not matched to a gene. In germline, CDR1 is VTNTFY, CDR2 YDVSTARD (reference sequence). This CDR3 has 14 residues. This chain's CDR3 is CATWDRGGDWIKTF. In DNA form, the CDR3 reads TGTGCCACCTGGGACAGGGGTGGTGATTGGATCAAGACGTTT.

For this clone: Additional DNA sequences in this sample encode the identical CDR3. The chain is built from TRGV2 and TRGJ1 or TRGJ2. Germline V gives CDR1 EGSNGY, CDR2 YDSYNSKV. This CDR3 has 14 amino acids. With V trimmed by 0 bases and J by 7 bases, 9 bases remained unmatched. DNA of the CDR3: TGTGCCACCTGGGACGGGCCCCGGGGCTATAAGAAACTCTTT. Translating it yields CATWDGPRGYKKLF.

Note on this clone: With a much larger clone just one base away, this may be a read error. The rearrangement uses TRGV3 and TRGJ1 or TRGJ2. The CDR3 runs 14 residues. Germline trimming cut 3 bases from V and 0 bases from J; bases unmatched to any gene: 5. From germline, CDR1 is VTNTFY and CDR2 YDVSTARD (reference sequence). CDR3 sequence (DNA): TGTGCCACCTGGGACGCACCGAATTATTATAAGAAACTCTTT. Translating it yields CATWDAPNYYKKLF.

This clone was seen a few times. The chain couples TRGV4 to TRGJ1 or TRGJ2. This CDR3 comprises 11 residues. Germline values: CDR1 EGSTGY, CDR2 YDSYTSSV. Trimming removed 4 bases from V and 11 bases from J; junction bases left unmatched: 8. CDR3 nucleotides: TGTGCCACCTGGGAGTTTTGGCAGAAACTCTTT. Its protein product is CATWEFWQKLF.

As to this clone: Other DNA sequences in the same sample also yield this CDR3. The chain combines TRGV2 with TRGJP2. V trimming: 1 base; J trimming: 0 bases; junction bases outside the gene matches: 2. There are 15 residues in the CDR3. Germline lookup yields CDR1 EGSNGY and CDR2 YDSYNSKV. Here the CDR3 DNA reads TGTGCCACCTGGGACGGACATAGTAGTGATTGGATCAAGACGTTT. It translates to CATWDGHSSDWIKTF.